What follows are 22 T cell receptor beta chains derived from one specimen sequenced in a study of T cell responses to AZD1222 COVID-19 vaccine. The table came from immunoSEQ multiplex PCR; TCRdb's copy has only in-frame clones and leaves some out. The sample has more than 150,000 clones, 85% to 95% seen once. This sample comprised peripheral blood, obtained on day 0 of AZD1222 vaccination. These receptor sequences come from an adult in good health.

This rearrangement joins TRBV29-1 to TRBJ1-2, with unresolved D. The length of the CDR3 is 13 residues. In germline, CDR1 is SQVTM, CDR2 ANQGSEA. V was cut by 6 bases and J by 2 bases, with 13 bases left in between. CDR3: CSVKTGRNYGYTF. DNA of the CDR3: TGCAGCGTCAAAACTGGACGGAACTATGGCTACACCTTC.

This chain uses TRBV7-9 with TRBJ1-2; 9 bases are shared with TRBD1. The germline CDR1 and CDR2 sequences are SEHNR and FQNEAQ (reference sequence). J gave up 4 bases and V 5 bases, and 5 bases lay outside the gene matches. CDR3 length: 14 amino acids. This CDR3 is CASSADRGSYGYTF. The CDR3 DNA follows: TGTGCCAGCAGCGCCGACAGGGGGAGCTATGGCTACACCTTC.

The chain carries TRBV7-2 and TRBJ1-2; D is ambiguous. In germline, CDR1 is SGHTA, CDR2 FQGNSA. V dropped 5 bases and J dropped 4 bases, with 17 bases sitting between them. The CDR3 is 15 amino acids. In nucleotides, the CDR3 is TGTGCCAGCAGCGACAATTCCGGGTTCCGCTATGGCTACACCTTC. It yields the protein CASSDNSGFRYGYTF.

The chain joins TRBV7-2 to TRBJ1-2, with a tentative D call TRBD1 (5 bases). The germline CDR1 and CDR2 sequences are SGHTA and FQGNSA. This CDR3 has 14 amino acids. V shed 6 bases and J shed 0 bases, with 11 bases lying between them. CDR3 DNA: TGTGCCAGCAGTCGTATAGGGGCTAACTATGGCTACACCTTC. Its translation is CASSRIGANYGYTF. The full variable domain, rest sourced from reference TRBV7-2 and TRBJ1-2, is GAGVSQSPSNKVTEKGKDVELRCDPISGHTALYWYRQSLGQGLEFLIYFQGNSAPDKSGLPSDRFSAERTGGSVSTLTIQRTQQEDSAVYLCASSRIGANYGYTFGSGTRLTVV.

The rearrangement uses TRBV7-9 and TRBJ1-1; a possible D gene is TRBD1 (5 bases). Germline lookup yields CDR1 SEHNR and CDR2 FQNEAQ (reference sequence). This CDR3 contains 12 residues. Trimming cost V 5 bases and J 8 bases, with 12 bases left between them. The CDR3 region has the DNA TGTGCCAGCAGCAAGGGAGACAGCGAAGCTTTCTTT. It codes for CASSKGDSEAFF. Drawing the rest from reference TRBV7-9 and TRBJ1-1, the complete variable domain is DTGVSQNPRHKITKRGQNVTFRCDPISEHNRLYWYRQTLGQGPEFLTYFQNEAQLEKSRLLSDRFSAERPKGSFSTLEIQRTEQGDSAMYLCASSKGDSEAFFGQGTRLTVV.

The CDR3 loop reads CASSYGVNSPLHF. The DNA for the CDR3 is TGTGCCAGCAGTTATGGTGTGAATTCACCCCTCCACTTT. The chain has TRBV6-6 and TRBJ1-6; D unresolved. V was cut by 3 bases and J by 7 bases, with 7 bases left in between. CDR3 size: 13 residues. CDR1 MNHNY and CDR2 SVGAGI come from the germline V gene (reference sequence).

This chain connects TRBV3-1 (or the pseudogene TRBV3-2) to TRBJ1-4; TRBD1 matches at 9 bases. Trimming at V came to 2 bases and at J to 8 bases, leaving 9 bases not matched to a gene. This CDR3 has 16 residues. CDR1 and CDR2 (germline): LGHDT, YNNKEL (reference sequence). The CDR3: CASSQTPGQGAEKLFF. As DNA, the CDR3 is TGTGCCAGCAGCCAAACGCCGGGACAGGGTGCGGAAAAACTGTTTTTT.

This chain joins TRBV2 and TRBJ1-1; D remains ambiguous. Germline V lookup: CDR1 SNHLY, CDR2 FYNNEI. V was shortened by 5 bases and J by 1 base, with 14 bases between the two germline ends. CDR3 size: 15 residues. The CDR3 nucleotides are TGTGCCAGCAGTTCATTCGGACTGAAGAACACTGAAGCTTTCTTT. Translated: CASSSFGLKNTEAFF.

This sequence joins TRBV15 and TRBJ1-4, with unresolved D. Trimming took 7 bases from V and 2 from J, leaving 11 bases between them. The germline CDR1 and CDR2 sequences are LNHNV and YYDKDF (reference sequence). This CDR3 spans 14 amino acids. CDR3 coding DNA: TGTGCCACCACCGGGGTTGGCACTAATGAAAAACTGTTTTTT. Protein product: CATTGVGTNEKLFF.

The rearrangement joins TRBV6-5 to TRBJ2-2; D is uncertain. Germline loops: CDR1 MNHEY, CDR2 SVGAGI. The CDR3 extends over 14 amino acids. Trimming stripped 7 bases from V and 5 bases from J, with 14 bases between. This CDR3 reads CASKPSLGTGELFF. As DNA, the CDR3 is TGTGCCAGCAAGCCCTCCCTAGGGACCGGGGAGCTGTTTTTT.

This clone was detected once. As DNA, the CDR3 is TGTGCCAGCAGTGTAAAGGCAGAGGGCTACACCTTC. This codes for CASSVKAEGYTF. J is TRBJ1-2 and V is TRBV12-3 or TRBV12-4; no clear D. The V end lost 5 bases, the J end lost 8 bases, and 12 bases lay between the germline ends. CDR3 length equals 12 residues.

The V gene is TRBV19, the J gene TRBJ1-5, with D perhaps matching TRBD1 (5 bases). Germline-derived CDR1 and CDR2 are LNHDA and SQIVND (reference sequence). Trimming shortened V by 6 bases and J by 6 bases, and 18 bases separated the two germline ends. This CDR3 region has 15 residues. CDR3 nucleotides: TGTGCCAGTAGCAGATTCATCGGGGGGGGTCAGCCCCAGCATTTT. Its protein product is CASSRFIGGGQPQHF.

The rearrangement joins TRBV19 to TRBJ1-2; D is ambiguous. V lost 4 bases, J lost 5 bases, and 17 bases lay in between. Germline-derived CDR1 and CDR2 are LNHDA and SQIVND (reference sequence). The CDR3 consists of 15 residues. In nucleotides, the CDR3 is TGTGCCAGTAGTAGGAAAGAAGCTACAATTTATGGCTACACCTTC. Protein product: CASSRKEATIYGYTF.

The chain carries TRBV19 and TRBJ2-3; 7 bases are a match to TRBD2. The V gene end was trimmed by 10 bases and the J gene end by 3 bases; junction bases not matched to a gene: 7. The CDR3 runs 13 residues. Per germline, CDR1 LNHDA and CDR2 SQIVND (reference sequence). For the CDR3, the DNA is TGTGCCACCCAGGTCGGGGGGACAGATACGCAGTATTTT. Its protein is CATQVGGTDTQYF.

This chain joins TRBV20-1 and TRBJ2-2; D remains ambiguous. Germline V gene lookup returns CDR1 DFQATT and CDR2 SNEGSKA (reference sequence). The CDR3 contains 11 residues. The germline V and J ends were trimmed by 2 bases and 6 bases, with 4 bases remaining between them. CDR3 sequence (DNA): TGCAGTGCTAGAAGATCCGGGGAGCTGTTTTTT. This gives the protein CSARRSGELFF.

The chain links TRBV5-5 to TRBJ1-1; no reliable D call. Germline CDR1 is SGHKS and CDR2 is YYEKEE (reference sequence). CDR3 length: 14 residues. Trimming took 7 bases from V and 3 from J, leaving 16 bases between them. The DNA of the CDR3 is TGTGCCAGCTCCTGGAGAGGTTTAGACACTGAAGCTTTCTTT. It translates to CASSWRGLDTEAFF.

V usage is TRBV28 and J usage is TRBJ2-5; the D is unclear. The germline V gene encodes CDR1 MDHEN and CDR2 SYDVKM. The CDR3 sequence is 13 residues long. With 5 bases removed from V and 5 bases from J, the gap between germline ends came to 12 bases. The CDR3 spells CASSVGLQETQYF. CDR3 nucleotide sequence: TGTGCCAGCAGTGTCGGGCTCCAGGAGACCCAGTACTTC.

The rearrangement links TRBV10-3 to TRBJ1-4; 9 bases fit TRBD1. Looked up from germline, CDR1 is ENHRY and CDR2 is SYGVKD. The CDR3 extends over 13 amino acids. As DNA, the CDR3 is TGTGCGACCAGGACAGGGGACAATGAAAAACTGTTTTTT. Its translation is CATRTGDNEKLFF.

The genes are TRBV11-2 and TRBJ2-3; 8 positions agree with TRBD2. CDR3 size: 16 residues. After removal of 2 bases from V and 0 bases from J, the junction contained 4 bases not matched to a gene. Germline V gene data show CDR1 as SGHAT and CDR2 as FQNNGV. CDR3 residues: CASSLLAGASTDTQYF. CDR3 in DNA: TGTGCCAGCAGCTTACTAGCGGGTGCTAGCACAGATACGCAGTATTTT.

The genes are TRBV18 and TRBJ1-2; TRBD1 is a possible D gene (6 bases). The V end lost 6 bases, the J end lost 0 bases, and 11 bases lay between the germline ends. CDR3 length: 14 amino acids. Germline assignment: CDR1 KGHSH and CDR2 LQKENI. Here the CDR3 DNA reads TGTGCCAGCTCTAACGGACAGACTAACTATGGCTACACCTTC. This gives the protein CASSNGQTNYGYTF.

The chain uses TRBV29-1 and TRBJ1-5, with D maybe TRBD1 (5 bases). Germline V CDR1 and CDR2: SQVTM, ANQGSEA. The CDR3 contains 13 residues. V dropped 6 bases and J dropped 8 bases, with 17 bases sitting between them. Written as DNA, the CDR3 is TGCAGCGTCGCGCAGGGTGCGTTTGAGCCCCAGCATTTT. This sequence encodes CSVAQGAFEPQHF. Combining the CDR3 with reference TRBV29-1 and TRBJ1-5 gives the whole variable domain SAVISQKPSRDICQRGTSLTIQCQVDSQVTMMFWYRQQPGQSLTLIATANQGSEATYESGFVIDKFPISRPNLTFSTLTVSNMSPEDSSIYLCSVAQGAFEPQHFGDGTRLSIL.

This rearrangement joins TRBV7-3 to TRBJ1-1; D may be TRBD1 (5 bases). Germline loops: CDR1 SGHTA, CDR2 FQGTGA. The V and J ends lost 5 bases and 3 bases respectively, with 22 bases between them. This CDR3 is built from 17 residues. This CDR3 reads CASSPSPRTGGDTEAFF. CDR3 in DNA: TGTGCCAGCAGCCCCAGTCCACGGACGGGGGGGGACACTGAAGCTTTCTTT.